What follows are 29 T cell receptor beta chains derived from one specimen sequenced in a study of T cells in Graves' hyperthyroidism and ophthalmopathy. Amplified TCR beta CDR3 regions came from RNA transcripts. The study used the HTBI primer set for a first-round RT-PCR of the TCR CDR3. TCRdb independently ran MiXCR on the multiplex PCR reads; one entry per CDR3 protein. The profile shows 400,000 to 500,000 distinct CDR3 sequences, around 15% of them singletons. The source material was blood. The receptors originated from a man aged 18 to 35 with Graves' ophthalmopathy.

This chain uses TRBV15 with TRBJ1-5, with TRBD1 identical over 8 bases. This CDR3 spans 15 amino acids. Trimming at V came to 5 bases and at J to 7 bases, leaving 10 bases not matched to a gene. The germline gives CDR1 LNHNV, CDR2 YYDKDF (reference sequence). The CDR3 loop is CATSLRTGLHQPQHF. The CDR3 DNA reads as TGTGCCACCAGCTTAAGGACAGGGTTGCACCAGCCCCAGCATTTT.

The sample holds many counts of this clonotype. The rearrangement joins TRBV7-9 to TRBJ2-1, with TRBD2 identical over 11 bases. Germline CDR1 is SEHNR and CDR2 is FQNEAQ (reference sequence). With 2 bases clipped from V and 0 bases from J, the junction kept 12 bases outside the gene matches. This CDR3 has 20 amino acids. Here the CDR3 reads CASSLIGTSGTRGSYNEQFF. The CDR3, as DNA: TGTGCCAGCAGCTTAATAGGGACTAGCGGCACCCGGGGCTCCTACAATGAGCAGTTCTTC.

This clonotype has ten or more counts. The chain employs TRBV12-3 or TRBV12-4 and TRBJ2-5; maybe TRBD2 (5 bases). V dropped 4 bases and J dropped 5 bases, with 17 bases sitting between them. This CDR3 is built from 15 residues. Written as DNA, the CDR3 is TGTGCCAGCAGTTACCCCCCCCGGGGTCTGGAGACCCAGTACTTC. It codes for CASSYPPRGLETQYF.

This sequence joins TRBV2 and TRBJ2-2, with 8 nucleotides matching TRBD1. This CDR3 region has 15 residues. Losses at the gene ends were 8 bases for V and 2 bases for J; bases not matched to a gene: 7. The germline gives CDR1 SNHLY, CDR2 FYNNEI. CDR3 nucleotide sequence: TGTGCCAGCTCGCAGGACAGGGTCAACACCGGGGAGCTGTTTTTT. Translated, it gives CASSQDRVNTGELFF.

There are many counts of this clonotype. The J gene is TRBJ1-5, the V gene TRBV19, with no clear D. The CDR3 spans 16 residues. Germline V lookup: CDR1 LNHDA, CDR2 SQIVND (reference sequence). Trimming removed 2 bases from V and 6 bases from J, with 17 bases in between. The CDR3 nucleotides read TGTGCCAGTAGTATAAACCCCTCGGCGGGTGGTCAGCCCCAGCATTTT. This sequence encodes CASSINPSAGGQPQHF.

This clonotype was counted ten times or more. CDR3 loop: CASSGEQGLNYGYTF. The DNA for the CDR3 is TGTGCCAGCAGTGGGGAACAGGGCCTTAACTATGGCTACACCTTC. The V and J genes are TRBV12-3 or TRBV12-4 and TRBJ1-2, with TRBD1 as a possible D gene (6 bases). Trimming stripped 5 bases from V and 1 base from J, with 14 bases between. CDR3 length equals 15 residues.

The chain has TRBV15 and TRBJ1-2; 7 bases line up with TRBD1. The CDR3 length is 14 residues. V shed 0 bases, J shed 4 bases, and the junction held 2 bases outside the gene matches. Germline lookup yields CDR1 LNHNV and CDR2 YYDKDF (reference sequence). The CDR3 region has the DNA TGTGCCACCAGCAGAGATCGACAGGGCTATGGCTACACCTTC. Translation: CATSRDRQGYGYTF. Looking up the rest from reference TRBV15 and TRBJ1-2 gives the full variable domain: DAMVIQNPRYQVTQFGKPVTLSCSQTLNHNVMYWYQQKSSQAPKLLFHYYDKDFNNEADTPDNFQSRRPNTSFCFLDIRSPGLGDTAMYLCATSRDRQGYGYTFGSGTRLTVV.

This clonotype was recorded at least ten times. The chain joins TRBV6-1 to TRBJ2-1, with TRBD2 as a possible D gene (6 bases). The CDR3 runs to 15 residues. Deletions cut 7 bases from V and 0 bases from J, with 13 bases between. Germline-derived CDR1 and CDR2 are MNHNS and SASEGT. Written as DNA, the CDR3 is TGTGCCAGCATGTTAGCGGTGAGCTCCTACAATGAGCAGTTCTTC. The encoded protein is CASMLAVSSYNEQFF.

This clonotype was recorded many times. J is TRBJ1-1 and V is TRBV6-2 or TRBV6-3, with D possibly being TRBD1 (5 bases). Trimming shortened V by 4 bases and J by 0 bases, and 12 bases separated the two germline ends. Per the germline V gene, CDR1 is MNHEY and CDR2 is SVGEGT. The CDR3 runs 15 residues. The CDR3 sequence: CASSWPGFMNTEAFF. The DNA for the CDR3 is TGTGCCAGCAGTTGGCCAGGGTTTATGAACACTGAAGCTTTCTTT.

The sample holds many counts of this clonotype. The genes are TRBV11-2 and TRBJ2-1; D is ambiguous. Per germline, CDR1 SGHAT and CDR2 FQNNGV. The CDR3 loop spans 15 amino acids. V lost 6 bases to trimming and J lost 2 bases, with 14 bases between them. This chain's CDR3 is CASSLVFVAYNEQFF. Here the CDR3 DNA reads TGTGCCAGCAGTCTCGTGTTCGTAGCCTACAATGAGCAGTTCTTC.

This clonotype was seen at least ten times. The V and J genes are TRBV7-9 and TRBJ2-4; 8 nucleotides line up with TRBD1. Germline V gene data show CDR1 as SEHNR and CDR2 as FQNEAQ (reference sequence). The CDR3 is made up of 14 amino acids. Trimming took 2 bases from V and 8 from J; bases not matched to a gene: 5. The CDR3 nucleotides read TGTGCCAGCAGCTTAAGGGGACAGGCAGACATTCAGTACTTC. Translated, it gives CASSLRGQADIQYF.

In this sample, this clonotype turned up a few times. The chain's CDR3 is CASSLNGGPGADTQYF. The CDR3 nucleotides are TGTGCCAGCAGCTTAAATGGGGGGCCGGGGGCAGATACGCAGTATTTT. This chain connects TRBV7-3 to TRBJ2-3; D tentatively fits TRBD1 or TRBD2 (6 bases each). The CDR3 spans 16 residues. Germline V gene data show CDR1 as SGHTA and CDR2 as FQGTGA. V gave up 1 base and J gave up 4 bases, with 15 bases separating them.

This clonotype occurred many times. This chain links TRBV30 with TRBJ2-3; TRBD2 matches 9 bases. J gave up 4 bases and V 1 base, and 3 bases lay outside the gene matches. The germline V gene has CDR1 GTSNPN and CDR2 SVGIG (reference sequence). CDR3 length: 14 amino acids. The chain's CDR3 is CAWSGTSVPDTQYF. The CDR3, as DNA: TGTGCCTGGAGTGGGACTAGCGTGCCAGATACGCAGTATTTT.

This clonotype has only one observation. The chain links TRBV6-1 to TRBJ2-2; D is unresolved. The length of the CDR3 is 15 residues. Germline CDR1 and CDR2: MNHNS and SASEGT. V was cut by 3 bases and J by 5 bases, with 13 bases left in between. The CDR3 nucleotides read TGTGCCAGCAGTGAGACCATCGCTAATACCGGGGAGCTGTTTTTT. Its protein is CASSETIANTGELFF.

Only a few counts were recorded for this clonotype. In DNA form, the CDR3 reads TGCGCCAGCAGCTTGGGAGTAGCGGGTTTGGAGACCCAGTACTTC. Its translation is CASSLGVAGLETQYF. The gene calls are TRBV5-1 and TRBJ2-5; TRBD2 matches 7 bases. Unmatched junction bases numbered 7, after V lost 0 bases and J lost 5 bases. Germline V gene sequence: CDR1 SGHRS, CDR2 YFSETQ. This CDR3 contains 15 residues.

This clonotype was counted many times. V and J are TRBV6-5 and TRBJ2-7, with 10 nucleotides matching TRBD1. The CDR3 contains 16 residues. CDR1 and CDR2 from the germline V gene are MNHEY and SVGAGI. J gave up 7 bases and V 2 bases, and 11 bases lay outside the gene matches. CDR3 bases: TGTGCCAGCAGTTACGGGACAGGGGCGGGTATGGGAGAGCAGTACTTC. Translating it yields CASSYGTGAGMGEQYF.

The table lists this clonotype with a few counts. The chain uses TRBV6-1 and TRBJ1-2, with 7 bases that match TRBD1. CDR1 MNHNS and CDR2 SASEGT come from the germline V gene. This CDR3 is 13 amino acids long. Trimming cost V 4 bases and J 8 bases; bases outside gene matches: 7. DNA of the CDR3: TGTGCCAGCAGTGTTACAGGGGAGAGGGGCTACACCTTC. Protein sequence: CASSVTGERGYTF.

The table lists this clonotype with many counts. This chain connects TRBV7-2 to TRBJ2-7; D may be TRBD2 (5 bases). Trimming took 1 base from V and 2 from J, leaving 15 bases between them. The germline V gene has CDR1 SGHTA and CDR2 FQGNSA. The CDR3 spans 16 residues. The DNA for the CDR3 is TGTGCCAGCAGCTTAGAGCTCCTATTGGAGGCCTACGAGCAGTACTTC. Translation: CASSLELLLEAYEQYF.

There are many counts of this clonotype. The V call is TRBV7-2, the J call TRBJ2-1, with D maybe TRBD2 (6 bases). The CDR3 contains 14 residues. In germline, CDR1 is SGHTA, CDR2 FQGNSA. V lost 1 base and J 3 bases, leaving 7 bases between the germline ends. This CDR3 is CASSLETSYNEQFF. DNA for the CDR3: TGTGCCAGCAGCTTAGAGACTAGCTACAATGAGCAGTTCTTC.

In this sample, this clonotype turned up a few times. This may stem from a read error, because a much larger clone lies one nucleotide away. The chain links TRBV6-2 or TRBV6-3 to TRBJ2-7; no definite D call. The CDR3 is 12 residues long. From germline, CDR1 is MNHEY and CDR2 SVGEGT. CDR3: CASSYGPYEQHF. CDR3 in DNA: TGTGCCAGCAGTTACGGACCTTACGAGCAGCACTTC.

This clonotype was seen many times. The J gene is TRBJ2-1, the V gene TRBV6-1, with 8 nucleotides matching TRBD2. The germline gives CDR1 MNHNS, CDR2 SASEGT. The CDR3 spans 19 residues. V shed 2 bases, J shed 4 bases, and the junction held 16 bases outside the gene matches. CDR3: CASSELAGGPGLEYNEQFF. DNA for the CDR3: TGTGCCAGCAGTGAATTGGCGGGAGGCCCGGGGTTGGAGTACAATGAGCAGTTCTTC.

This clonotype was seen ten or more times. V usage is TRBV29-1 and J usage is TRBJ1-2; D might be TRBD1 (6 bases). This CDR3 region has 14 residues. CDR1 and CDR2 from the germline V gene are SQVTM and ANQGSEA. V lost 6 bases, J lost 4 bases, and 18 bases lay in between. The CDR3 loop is CSVPETGESYGYTF. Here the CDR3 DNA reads TGCAGCGTCCCTGAGACAGGAGAGAGCTATGGCTACACCTTC. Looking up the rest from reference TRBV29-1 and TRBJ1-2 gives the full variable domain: SAVISQKPSRDICQRGTSLTIQCQVDSQVTMMFWYRQQPGQSLTLIATANQGSEATYESGFVIDKFPISRPNLTFSTLTVSNMSPEDSSIYLCSVPETGESYGYTFGSGTRLTVV.

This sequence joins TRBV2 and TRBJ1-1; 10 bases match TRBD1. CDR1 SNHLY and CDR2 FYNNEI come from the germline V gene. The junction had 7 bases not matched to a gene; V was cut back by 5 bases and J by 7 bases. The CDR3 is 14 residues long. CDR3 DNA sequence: TGTGCCAGCAGTCACGACAGGGGGCGTGATGAAGCTTTCTTT. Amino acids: CASSHDRGRDEAFF.

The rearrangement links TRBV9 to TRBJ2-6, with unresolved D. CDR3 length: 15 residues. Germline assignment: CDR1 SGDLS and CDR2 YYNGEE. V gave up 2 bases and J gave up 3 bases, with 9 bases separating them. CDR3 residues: CASSVAPRGANVLTF. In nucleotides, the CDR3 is TGTGCCAGCAGCGTCGCTCCCCGTGGGGCCAACGTCCTGACTTTC.

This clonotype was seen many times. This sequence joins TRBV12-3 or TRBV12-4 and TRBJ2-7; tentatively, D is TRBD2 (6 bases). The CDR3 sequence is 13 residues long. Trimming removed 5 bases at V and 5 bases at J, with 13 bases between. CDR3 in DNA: TGTGCCAGCAGTCGCGGGGTGCGGGACGAGCAGTACTTC. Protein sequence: CASSRGVRDEQYF.

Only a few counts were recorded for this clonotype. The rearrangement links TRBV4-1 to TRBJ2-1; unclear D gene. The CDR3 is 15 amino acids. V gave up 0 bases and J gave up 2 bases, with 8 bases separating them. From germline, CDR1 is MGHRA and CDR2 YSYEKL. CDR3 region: CASSQEVAAYNEQFF. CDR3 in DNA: TGCGCCAGCAGCCAAGAAGTAGCAGCCTACAATGAGCAGTTCTTC.

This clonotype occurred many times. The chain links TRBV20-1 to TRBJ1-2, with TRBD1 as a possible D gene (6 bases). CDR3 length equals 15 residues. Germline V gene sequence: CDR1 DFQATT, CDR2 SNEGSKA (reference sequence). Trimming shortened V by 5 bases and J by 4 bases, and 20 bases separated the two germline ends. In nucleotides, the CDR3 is TGCAGTGCTCCGACAGGTGAAGGGGGGCCCTATGGCTACACCTTC. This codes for CSAPTGEGGPYGYTF.

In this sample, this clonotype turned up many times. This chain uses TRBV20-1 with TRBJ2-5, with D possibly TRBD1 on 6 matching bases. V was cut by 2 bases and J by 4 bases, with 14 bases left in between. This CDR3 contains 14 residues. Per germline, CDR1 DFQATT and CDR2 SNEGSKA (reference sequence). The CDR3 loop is CSARIGAGAETQYF. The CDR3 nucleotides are TGCAGTGCTAGAATTGGGGCAGGGGCAGAGACCCAGTACTTC.

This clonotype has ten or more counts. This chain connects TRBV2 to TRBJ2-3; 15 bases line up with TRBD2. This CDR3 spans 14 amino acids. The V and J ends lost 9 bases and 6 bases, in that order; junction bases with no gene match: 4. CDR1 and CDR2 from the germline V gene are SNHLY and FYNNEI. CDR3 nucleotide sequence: TGTGCCAGTCTTGGACTAGCGGGGGGGGATACGCAGTATTTT. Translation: CASLGLAGGDTQYF.